The 3 T cell receptor beta chains below were found in one sample sequenced in a study of cytomegalovirus exposure and HLA in healthy donors. Method: immunoSEQ multiplex PCR; TCRdb's copy keeps in-frame clones and lacks some. The sample shows 250,000 to 300,000 clones, 90% of them seen only once. Sequencing input: PBMCs. These receptors all come from a woman aged 18-30 years in good health and CMV-seronegative.

The chain couples TRBV14 to TRBJ1-4; D perhaps matches TRBD1 (6 bases). This CDR3 is built from 14 residues. V lost 3 bases, J lost 4 bases, and 9 bases lay in between. Germline values: CDR1 SGHDN, CDR2 FVKESK. The CDR3 sequence is CASSQDSYNEKLFF. CDR3 DNA: TGTGCCAGCAGCCAGGACAGTTATAATGAAAAACTGTTTTTT.

Only a few counts were recorded for this clone. This rearrangement joins TRBV25-1 to TRBJ1-1, with TRBD1 matching 11 bases. There are 16 residues in the CDR3. V dropped 2 bases and J dropped 4; count of bases not matched to a gene: 6. The germline gives CDR1 MGHDK, CDR2 SYGVNS. This CDR3 is CASSERTGGRVTEAFF. In DNA, the CDR3 is TGTGCCAGCAGTGAACGGACAGGGGGCAGGGTCACTGAAGCTTTCTTT. Full variable domain (outside the CDR3, taken from reference TRBV25-1 and TRBJ1-1): EADIYQTPRYLVIGTGKKITLECSQTMGHDKMYWYQQDPGMELHLIHYSYGVNSTEKGDLSSESTVSRIRTEHFPLTLESARPSHTSQYLCASSERTGGRVTEAFFGQGTRLTVV.

V gene TRBV11-2 combines with J gene TRBJ2-2, with D perhaps TRBD2 (6 bases). The CDR3 spans 16 residues. Germline V gene lookup returns CDR1 SGHAT and CDR2 FQNNGV. V lost 9 bases, J lost 2 bases, and 19 bases lay in between. Written as DNA, the CDR3 is TGTGCCAGTAGGCCCTTCTTGCGGGGTAACACCGGGGAGCTGTTTTTT. Protein: CASRPFLRGNTGELFF.